Sequencing of this TCR beta chain was carried out in a study of T cell responses to AZD1222 COVID-19 vaccine. Study-level findings and limits: Clonal diversity may have been underestimated, and the donors were mostly white British, with more females than males. An increase in Spike-specific TCR breadth and depth was observed after two AZD1222 doses. Repertoire samples came only from after the peak T cell response.

Assay used: immunoSEQ multiplex PCR; TCRdb lists only in-frame clones, some missing. The sample yields roughly 110,000 clones, 90% seen once. This CDR3 has 13 amino acids. The germline V gene encodes CDR1 SGHRS and CDR2 YFSETQ. Trimming removed 3 bases at V and 18 bases at J, with 19 bases between. This clone appeared once. Its specificity is unknown. This TCR was recovered from an adult in good health. V and J are TRBV5-1 and TRBJ1-6; perhaps TRBD1 as D (5 bases). Sequenced material: peripheral blood, taken on day 0 of AZD1222 vaccination. DNA for the CDR3: TGCGCCAGCAGCTCCGAAACAGGACGAACCCCCCACTTT. Its protein product is CASSSETGRTPHF.